This T cell receptor (beta chain) was sequenced in a study of blood T cell repertoires in COVID-19. At the level of the study: The United States, Italy and Spain provided the acute and convalescent COVID-19 samples. T cells, B-cell-depleted T cells, or PBMCs supplied cDNA or gDNA.

As processed by the authors: Counts of nucleated cells, estimated from reference gene primer amplification, were obtained. The method was immunoSEQ multiplex PCR; TCRdb's version includes in-frame clones alone and lacks a portion of them. V, J and clone size were drawn from that table, and D and trimming were deduced from the DNA. The data show approximately 260,000 clones, over 75% seen once. The sample consisted of peripheral blood. This TCR was recovered from a woman in her 70s with acute or convalescent COVID-19.

Here the CDR3 DNA reads TGTGCCACCAGCAGAGTAGCGGTCTTAAGGAGCAATCAGCCCCAGCATTTT. This gives the protein CATSRVAVLRSNQPQHF. The chain links TRBV15 to TRBJ1-5; no clear D. V was cut by 1 base and J by 1 base, with 14 bases left in between. CDR1 LNHNV and CDR2 YYDKDF come from the germline V gene (reference sequence). This CDR3 has 17 residues.